These T cell receptor beta chains were read from a single sample in a study of T cells after yellow fever vaccination. MiXCR, applied by TCRdb to the 5' RACE reads, yields one record per CDR3 protein. Of some 250,000 distinct CDR3 sequences listed, about 3.9% are singletons. The starting material was PBMCs, obtained 15 days after the yellow fever booster vaccination. The receptor set was obtained from a man between 18 and 35 years old who received the YFV17D yellow fever vaccine. CDR3s include the opening cysteine and the closing phenylalanine or tryptophan. A row's size may be missing; if present it is once, few, many or a size class.

CDR3 length,J gene,clone size,V gene,CDR3 protein
13,TRBJ2-1,many,TRBV7-9,CASISGLRNEQFF
13,TRBJ2-5,many,TRBV7-3,CASSSVAAETQYF
15,TRBJ1-5,many,TRBV5-1,CASSPGAGAEQPQHF
16,TRBJ2-2,many,TRBV9,CASSVEGRRNTGELFF
15,TRBJ2-5,many,TRBV12-3/TRBV12-4,CASSFPGTSGETQYF
13,TRBJ1-6,many,TRBV6-6,CASRTEYNSPLHF
14,TRBJ2-1,many,TRBV4-3,CASSQVRRYDEQFF
14,TRBJ2-1,many,TRBV6-1,CASRELLGYNEQFF
15,TRBJ1-5,many,TRBV18,CASSPTSGSSQPQHF
13,TRBJ2-3,many,TRBV10-3,CAIRWGPTDTQYF
14,TRBJ2-3,few,TRBV5-1,CASSKRQRLDTQYF
15,TRBJ1-1,few,TRBV19,CASSIGTGTKTEAFF
12,TRBJ2-5,many,TRBV7-9,CASGGLEETQYF
18,TRBJ1-6,many,TRBV4-3,CASSQDSGGSSYNSPLHF
14,TRBJ2-5,many,TRBV27,CASSPQGQGETQYF
15,TRBJ1-6,many,TRBV6-2/TRBV6-3,CASSYSQGAGSPLHF
14,TRBJ2-5,many,TRBV2,CASSQNGVEETQYF
17,TRBJ1-4,many,TRBV12-3/TRBV12-4,CASSFEGLGQGYEKLFF
16,TRBJ2-5,many,TRBV7-9,CASSLPIREGEETQYF
15,TRBJ1-1,many,TRBV9,CASSVGFGGNTEAFF
14,TRBJ2-3,.,TRBV9,CASSVAHSQDTQYF
14,TRBJ1-1,many,TRBV12-3/TRBV12-4,CASSGGTGNTEAFF
15,TRBJ2-2,many,TRBV7-2,CASRRGRGITGELFF
17,TRBJ1-4,many,TRBV7-9,CASSAGQGAATNEKLFF
13,TRBJ2-2,many,TRBV24-1,CATSQGNTGELFF
14,TRBJ2-4,many,TRBV4-3,CASSQGYAKNIQYF
18,TRBJ2-1,many,TRBV27,CASSAGTSGETPYNEQFF
12,TRBJ1-5,.,TRBV29-1,CSVADTDQPQHF
15,TRBJ1-1,many,TRBV5-1,CASSLAATSGTEAFF
15,TRBJ1-5,many,TRBV4-1,CASSLRGVSNQPQHF
15,TRBJ1-2,many,TRBV27,CASSLNGNLGYGYTF
14,TRBJ2-5,many,TRBV7-2,CASSLTGPGETQYF
14,TRBJ1-4,many,TRBV7-9,CASSSGTGNEKLFF
14,TRBJ2-5,many,TRBV7-2,CASSLLGVQETQYF
13,TRBJ2-1,many,TRBV4-1,CASSQDYPNEQFF
13,TRBJ2-7,many,TRBV20-1,CSAQGQGTYEQYF
13,TRBJ1-1,few,TRBV7-6,CASSLGAGAEAFF
14,TRBJ1-1,many,TRBV7-9,CASSSLGANTEAFF
12,TRBJ1-4,many,TRBV2,CASAGANEKLFF
15,TRBJ1-3,many,TRBV12-3/TRBV12-4,CASREGTGAGNTIYF